These T cell receptor beta chains were read from a single sample in a study of blood T cell repertoires in COVID-19. Some clones are missing from TCRdb's copy, which holds only in-frame ones; the method was immunoSEQ multiplex PCR. The sample has fewer than 150,000 clones; under 85% are singletons. Sequencing was carried out using PBMCs or T cells enriched from blood (not recorded which). The receptors come from a man younger than 40 who had recovered from COVID-19. The conserved cysteine and the conserved F or W are not part of the CDR3 here. Each record gives: J gene, V gene, CDR3 protein.

j_gene: TRBJ1-5; v_gene: TRBV6-8; CDR3aa: ASSYPEPGGQGNQPQH
j_gene: TRBJ1-6; v_gene: TRBV19; CDR3aa: ASSPGDSRRVDSPLH
j_gene: TRBJ2-6; v_gene: TRBV30; CDR3aa: AWSMGSSGANVLT
j_gene: TRBJ1-5; v_gene: TRBV19; CDR3aa: ASSTPRDRGNQPQH
j_gene: TRBJ2-1; v_gene: TRBV24-1; CDR3aa: ATSDATSGRAGMNEQF
j_gene: TRBJ1-2; v_gene: TRBV6-5; CDR3aa: ASSSNGRYGYT
j_gene: TRBJ2-3; v_gene: TRBV6-5; CDR3aa: ASRGTVSDTQY
j_gene: TRBJ1-2; v_gene: TRBV5-4; CDR3aa: ASSLQPYGYT
j_gene: TRBJ2-3; v_gene: TRBV25-1; CDR3aa: ASSRRLAGGRSDTQY
j_gene: TRBJ2-1; v_gene: TRBV7-2; CDR3aa: ASSPGLAVPLGEQF
j_gene: TRBJ1-5; v_gene: TRBV19; CDR3aa: ASRPPPGDSNQPQH
j_gene: TRBJ2-5; v_gene: TRBV19; CDR3aa: ASSIVGSGGQETQY
j_gene: TRBJ1-6; v_gene: TRBV6-5; CDR3aa: ASSYSPGQNSPLH
j_gene: TRBJ1-5; v_gene: TRBV5-1; CDR3aa: ASSLEGQNQPQH
j_gene: TRBJ1-1; v_gene: TRBV6-5; CDR3aa: ASSRQGNTEAF
j_gene: TRBJ2-1; v_gene: TRBV6-2/TRBV6-3; CDR3aa: ASSYTLAGPNGEQF
j_gene: TRBJ2-5; v_gene: TRBV7-9; CDR3aa: ASSPVGRLETQY
j_gene: TRBJ1-1; v_gene: TRBV5-1; CDR3aa: ASSLAGHLGTEAF
j_gene: TRBJ1-1; v_gene: TRBV10-3; CDR3aa: AISERTGLGTEAF
j_gene: TRBJ2-7; v_gene: TRBV2; CDR3aa: ASSPHSGSNYEQY
j_gene: TRBJ2-7; v_gene: TRBV6-5; CDR3aa: ASARQSSYEQY
j_gene: TRBJ2-3; v_gene: TRBV29-1; CDR3aa: SVEDPRLAGGIAYTDTQY
j_gene: TRBJ2-1; v_gene: TRBV6-1; CDR3aa: ASSEGAGGSSNEQF
j_gene: TRBJ2-2; v_gene: TRBV6-1; CDR3aa: ASSEIQVYTGELF
j_gene: TRBJ1-1; v_gene: TRBV6-5; CDR3aa: ASSPEGTEAF
j_gene: TRBJ1-3; v_gene: TRBV6-5; CDR3aa: ASSRDRDPGNTIY
j_gene: TRBJ1-5; v_gene: TRBV7-6; CDR3aa: ASSLAPGAAQPQH
j_gene: TRBJ1-1; v_gene: TRBV13; CDR3aa: ASSSDTEAF
j_gene: TRBJ1-1; v_gene: TRBV27; CDR3aa: ASRTFEGAPEAF
j_gene: TRBJ2-7; v_gene: TRBV18; CDR3aa: ASSPPGQGSSARY
j_gene: TRBJ1-1; v_gene: TRBV10-3; CDR3aa: AITDATGGHATEAF
j_gene: TRBJ1-2; v_gene: TRBV5-4; CDR3aa: ASSFYGGPNYGYT
j_gene: TRBJ2-3; v_gene: TRBV27; CDR3aa: ASSLTAGRLGDTQY
j_gene: TRBJ1-2; v_gene: TRBV4-1; CDR3aa: ASSQGQGYGYT
j_gene: TRBJ2-3; v_gene: TRBV2; CDR3aa: ASSVRLAGVTDTQY
j_gene: TRBJ1-2; v_gene: TRBV19; CDR3aa: ASSINRDVGGYT
j_gene: TRBJ2-5; v_gene: TRBV30; CDR3aa: AWRRGTGGAETQY
j_gene: TRBJ2-2; v_gene: TRBV19; CDR3aa: ASNGPKRSRASPNTGELF
j_gene: TRBJ2-5; v_gene: TRBV5-1; CDR3aa: ASSSSGTPGGFQY
j_gene: TRBJ2-7; v_gene: TRBV4-1; CDR3aa: ASSQDRREGSYEQY
j_gene: TRBJ2-3; v_gene: TRBV9; CDR3aa: ASSASSTDTQY
j_gene: TRBJ2-5; v_gene: TRBV6-6; CDR3aa: ASSDRAGKETQY
j_gene: TRBJ1-1; v_gene: TRBV5-1; CDR3aa: ASSPGHRDQQAF
j_gene: TRBJ2-5; v_gene: TRBV7-2; CDR3aa: ASSLSRQETQY
j_gene: TRBJ2-1; v_gene: TRBV5-5; CDR3aa: ASSSPGGMNNEQF
j_gene: TRBJ2-3; v_gene: TRBV24-1; CDR3aa: ATSDSRTDTDTQY
j_gene: TRBJ2-3; v_gene: TRBV18; CDR3aa: ASSPWAASTDTQY
j_gene: TRBJ1-1; v_gene: TRBV5-4; CDR3aa: ASSLGGGTEAF
j_gene: TRBJ2-5; v_gene: TRBV4-2; CDR3aa: ASSQFLQETQY